These 15 T cell receptor beta chains share one sample of origin, sequenced in a study of response to subunit inactivated influenza vaccine. One entry per CDR3 protein, called by TCRdb with MiXCR from the RT-PCR reads. The sample has around 760,000 distinct CDR3 sequences, about 15% seen once; the top ten hold 6% to 7%. The material sequenced was PBMCs from blood, taken around 14 days before vaccination. These receptors were collected from a man aged 50 to 60 who received an inactivated influenza vaccine.

The gene calls are TRBV12-3 or TRBV12-4 and TRBJ2-7; the D gene could be TRBD1 or TRBD2 (5 bases each). The length of the CDR3 is 14 residues. Trimming removed 3 bases from V and 9 bases from J, with 18 bases in between. CDR3 DNA: TGTGCCAGCAGTTTCCGGGACGTGAAAAGAACGCAGTACTTC. Amino acid sequence: CASSFRDVKRTQYF.

Many counts were recorded for this clonotype. This chain uses TRBV6-2 or TRBV6-3 with TRBJ2-5; 10 nucleotides agree with TRBD1. Trimming removed 6 bases from V and 4 bases from J; junction bases left unmatched: 14. Looked up from germline, CDR1 is MNHEY and CDR2 is SVGEGT. CDR3 length equals 17 residues. The CDR3 loop is CASRPGRRTGGGETQYF. The DNA of the CDR3 is TGTGCCAGCAGACCAGGTCGACGGACAGGGGGAGGAGAGACCCAGTACTTC.

This chain connects TRBV7-2 to TRBJ2-2; TRBD1 agrees at 7 bases. The CDR3 runs 15 residues. The trim removed 5 bases at V and 4 bases at J, leaving 7 bases unmatched. CDR1 and CDR2 (germline): SGHTA, FQGNSA. The CDR3, as DNA: TGTGCCAGCAGCGCGGACAGGTGGAGCACCGGGGAGCTGTTTTTT. Translation: CASSADRWSTGELFF.

The chain employs TRBV5-1 and TRBJ2-7; 9 bases align to TRBD1. The CDR3 is 14 residues long. V lost 3 bases and J lost 6; bases outside the gene matches: 7. Germline CDR1 is SGHRS and CDR2 is YFSETQ. CDR3 residues: CASSSGTGKFEQYF. In nucleotides, the CDR3 is TGCGCCAGCAGCTCAGGGACAGGGAAGTTCGAGCAGTACTTC.

This clonotype came up a few times. This chain connects TRBV12-3 or TRBV12-4 to TRBJ1-4; D is ambiguous. The CDR3 is made up of 14 amino acids. V gave up 2 bases and J gave up 12 bases, with 16 bases separating them. CDR3 loop: CASSLSAKQTELFF. In DNA form, the CDR3 reads TGTGCCAGCAGTTTAAGTGCCAAACAGACGGAACTGTTTTTT.

This sequence joins TRBV20-1 and TRBJ2-1; 7 bases align to TRBD2. The CDR3 totals 16 residues. From germline, CDR1 is DFQATT and CDR2 SNEGSKA (reference sequence). With 0 bases clipped from V and 1 base from J, the junction kept 6 bases outside the gene matches. In nucleotides, the CDR3 is TGCAGTGCTAGAGATTCGGCGGGAGTGTCCTACAATGAGCAGTTCTTC. It codes for CSARDSAGVSYNEQFF.

This clonotype turned up a few times. J is TRBJ2-1 and V is TRBV30; D unclear. This CDR3 is 13 amino acids long. Germline V gene sequence: CDR1 GTSNPN, CDR2 SVGIG (reference sequence). The V and J ends lost 2 bases and 5 bases respectively, with 10 bases between them. CDR3 protein: CAWSLAVNNEQFF. The CDR3 DNA sequence: TGTGCCTGGAGTCTCGCAGTGAACAATGAGCAGTTCTTC.

V gene TRBV3-1 combines with J gene TRBJ2-7; D uncertain. The germline V gene encodes CDR1 LGHDT and CDR2 YNNKEL (reference sequence). The ends were cut back, 1 base at V and 2 bases at J, with 12 bases in the middle. The CDR3 sequence is 15 residues long. The CDR3 sequence: CASSQVPYSTYEQYF. The DNA for the CDR3 is TGTGCCAGCAGCCAAGTACCCTACAGTACCTACGAGCAGTACTTC.

There are a few counts of this clonotype. The chain combines TRBV6-5 with TRBJ1-5; D is perhaps TRBD1 (5 bases). CDR1 and CDR2 (germline): MNHEY, SVGAGI. V lost 0 bases to trimming and J lost 3 bases, with 9 bases between them. The CDR3 sequence is 15 residues long. CDR3 bases: TGTGCCAGCAGTTACTCGAGGGGAAACAATCAGCCCCAGCATTTT. It yields the protein CASSYSRGNNQPQHF.

The J gene is TRBJ2-5, the V gene TRBV4-2; D is perhaps TRBD1 (6 bases). The CDR3 totals 16 residues. Trimming pared 0 bases from V and 6 bases from J, leaving 17 bases between. Germline assignment: CDR1 LGHNA and CDR2 YNFKEQ. Written as DNA, the CDR3 is TGTGCCAGCAGCCAAGATCGGGGCAGGGGAGCGCAGACCCAGTACTTC. Encoded protein: CASSQDRGRGAQTQYF.

This chain connects TRBV4-3 to TRBJ2-2, with 7 bases that match TRBD2. The germline CDR1 and CDR2 sequences are LGHNA and YSLEER. The CDR3 length is 15 residues. Trimming removed 4 bases from V and 4 bases from J; junction bases left unmatched: 6. DNA of the CDR3: TGCGCCAGCAGCCTAGGACTAGGCTCCACCGGGGAGCTGTTTTTT. It codes for CASSLGLGSTGELFF.

The CDR3 DNA reads as TGTGCCAGCAGCTACCCCCCGGACAGAACCTACGAGCAGTACTTC. It translates to CASSYPPDRTYEQYF. V gene TRBV7-9 combines with J gene TRBJ2-7; the D gene is possibly TRBD1 (6 bases). V was pared by 4 bases and J by 2 bases, with 15 bases between. The germline gives CDR1 SEHNR, CDR2 FQNEAQ (reference sequence). This CDR3 region has 15 residues.

This clonotype was observed many times. CDR3 loop: CASSVDLDGELFF. CDR3 DNA sequence: TGTGCCAGCAGTGTCGACCTCGATGGGGAGCTGTTTTTT. The V and J genes are TRBV12-3 or TRBV12-4 and TRBJ2-2; unclear D gene. There are 13 residues in the CDR3. The ends were cut back, 5 bases at V and 8 bases at J, with 12 bases in the middle.

The V and J genes are TRBV29-1 and TRBJ2-6; a possible D gene is TRBD1 (6 bases). Trimming took 4 bases from V and 1 from J, leaving 8 bases between them. The CDR3 contains 14 residues. Germline CDR1 is SQVTM and CDR2 is ANQGSEA. The CDR3 DNA sequence: TGCAGCGTTGGAGGACAGTCTGGGGCCAACGTCCTGACTTTC. Protein: CSVGGQSGANVLTF.

CDR3 sequence (DNA): TGTGCCAGCAGCTTAGCGGGGAGCGGGGGGCCCCACGAGCAGTACTTC. This gives the protein CASSLAGSGGPHEQYF. This sequence joins TRBV7-2 and TRBJ2-7; 9 bases are shared with TRBD2. Germline CDR1 is SGHTA and CDR2 is FQGNSA. Unmatched junction bases numbered 8, after V lost 0 bases and J lost 5 bases. CDR3 length equals 16 residues.